Listed below are T cell receptor beta chains from one sample, sequenced in a study of molecular identifiers for immune sequencing clone quantification. One entry per CDR3 protein, called by TCRdb with MiXCR from the PCR reads. The sample lists 400,000 to 600,000 distinct CDR3 sequences, around 23% occurring once. The specimen sequenced was naive CD8+ T cells from blood, with Jurkat cell RNA spiked in. These receptors came from a human donor in good health. Some libraries in this study had Jurkat cell RNA spiked in. Each CDR3 is given with its conserved first and last residue. The D gene is left open where the match is weak. Clone size is stated in some rows and not others, as once, few, many or a class when expanded.

v_gene,d_gene,abundance,j_gene,CDR3aa,CDR3nt
TRBV24-1,TRBD2,NA,TRBJ2-2,CATSDWTSGSNTGELFF,TGTGCCACCAGTGATTGGACTAGCGGGTCTAACACCGGGGAGCTGTTTTTT
TRBV28,NA,few,TRBJ2-3,CASRRTLGGTDTQYF,TGTGCCAGCAGGCGGACACTTGGGGGCACAGATACGCAGTATTTT
TRBV5-1,TRBD2,NA,TRBJ2-4,CASSLGQGGNIQYF,TGCGCCAGCAGCTTAGGGCAGGGAGGGAACATTCAGTACTTC
TRBV20-1,TRBD2,many,TRBJ2-3,CSARGGAGGPPDTQYF,TGCAGTGCTAGAGGCGGTGCGGGGGGGCCTCCAGATACGCAGTATTTT
TRBV20-1,TRBD2,many,TRBJ2-7,CSAIQTSGRSEQYF,TGCAGTGCTATACAGACTAGCGGGAGAAGCGAGCAGTACTTC
TRBV5-5,NA,NA,TRBJ2-2,CASSIAGRLGPGELFF,TGTGCCAGCAGCATTGCGGGACGGCTAGGACCCGGGGAGCTGTTTTTT
TRBV7-2,NA,few,TRBJ2-7,CASSLASEFPYEQYF,TGTGCCAGCAGCTTAGCGTCGGAATTCCCTTACGAGCAGTACTTC
TRBV29-1,NA,many,TRBJ2-7,CSVDPEGPGEQYF,TGCAGCGTTGATCCAGAGGGACCGGGCGAGCAGTACTTC
TRBV7-9,TRBD2,few,TRBJ2-1,CASSPLAGIYNEQFF,TGTGCCAGCAGCCCCCTAGCGGGAATCTACAATGAGCAGTTCTTC
TRBV25-1,NA,NA,TRBJ1-1,CASSADIGMNTEAFF,TGTGCCAGCAGTGCCGACATAGGAATGAACACTGAAGCTTTCTTT
TRBV7-3,NA,NA,TRBJ2-5,CASSPTGERPGQETQYF,TGTGCCAGCAGCCCCACTGGGGAGCGACCCGGTCAAGAGACCCAGTACTTC
TRBV2,NA,many,TRBJ1-1,CASSEGVGMNTEAFF,TGTGCCAGCAGTGAAGGAGTCGGTATGAACACTGAAGCTTTCTTT
TRBV25-1,NA,NA,TRBJ2-5,CASSDFTGDIQYF,TGTGCCAGCAGTGATTTTACGGGGGATATCCAGTACTTC
TRBV7-6,TRBD1,few,TRBJ1-2,CASGQGTSGYTF,TGTGCCAGCGGACAGGGGACAAGTGGCTACACCTTC
TRBV12-3/TRBV12-4,TRBD2,few,TRBJ2-4,CASRVAGGGNIQYF,TGTGCCAGCAGGGTAGCGGGGGGCGGAAACATTCAGTACTTC
TRBV2,TRBD2,many,TRBJ2-3,CASNSGTPTDTQYF,TGTGCCAGCAATAGCGGGACTCCCACAGATACGCAGTATTTT
TRBV12-5,TRBD2,many,TRBJ2-1,CASGLGSTGTSTYEQFF,TGTGCTAGTGGTTTGGGATCAACCGGGACTAGCACCTATGAGCAGTTCTTC
TRBV30,TRBD1,NA,TRBJ2-7,CAWGQGYSYEQYF,TGTGCCTGGGGACAGGGGTACTCCTACGAGCAGTACTTC
TRBV30,NA,NA,TRBJ1-5,CAWSLEANQPQHF,TGTGCCTGGTCGTTGGAGGCCAATCAGCCCCAGCATTTT
TRBV20-1,NA,many,TRBJ1-1,CKALDGNTEAFF,TGCAAAGCATTGGACGGGAACACTGAAGCTTTCTTT
TRBV7-6,TRBD1,many,TRBJ1-5,CASSFGQGSNQPQHF,TGTGCCAGCAGCTTCGGACAGGGGAGTAATCAGCCCCAGCATTTT
TRBV6-5,NA,NA,TRBJ2-2,CASSYPGTGTNGELFF,TGTGCCAGCAGTTACCCGGGAACAGGGACGAACGGGGAGCTGTTTTTT
TRBV13,TRBD1,NA,TRBJ2-1,CAGSSSGTADWDEQFF,TGTGCCGGCAGCTCATCCGGGACAGCTGATTGGGATGAGCAGTTCTTC
TRBV5-5,NA,few,TRBJ2-5,CASGRQETQYF,TGTGCCAGCGGACGCCAAGAGACCCAGTACTTC
TRBV7-8,TRBD2,many,TRBJ2-3,CASSSGSGGTDTQYF,TGTGCCAGCAGCTCGGGTAGCGGGGGGACAGATACGCAGTATTTT
TRBV6-1,NA,NA,TRBJ2-1,CASSEEPDVVSDEQFF,TGTGCCAGCAGTGAAGAGCCGGACGTGGTGAGCGATGAGCAGTTCTTC
TRBV6-6,NA,NA,TRBJ1-5,CASTWVLAGSDQPQHF,TGTGCCAGCACCTGGGTTCTAGCGGGCTCGGATCAGCCCCAGCATTTT
TRBV20-1,TRBD1,few,TRBJ1-6,CSATGQADNSPLHF,TGCAGTGCGACGGGACAGGCGGATAATTCACCCCTCCACTTT
TRBV3-1,NA,many,TRBJ1-5,CASSQAALNQPQHF,TGTGCCAGCAGCCAAGCGGCCCTCAATCAGCCCCAGCATTTT
TRBV28,NA,NA,TRBJ1-6,CASSWDNYNSPLHF,TGTGCCAGCTCATGGGACAATTATAATTCACCCCTCCACTTT
TRBV29-1,NA,many,TRBJ2-2,CSVERDTGELFF,TGCAGCGTTGAACGAGACACCGGGGAGCTGTTTTTT
TRBV20-1,NA,NA,TRBJ2-3,CSARAGLNTDTQYF,TGCAGTGCTAGGGCGGGCCTAAACACAGATACGCAGTATTTT
TRBV30,TRBD2,NA,TRBJ2-1,CAWTSGNYEQFF,TGTGCCTGGACTAGCGGGAACTATGAGCAGTTCTTC
TRBV12-3/TRBV12-4,TRBD2,few,TRBJ2-1,CASSFPTGGPYNEQFF,TGTGCCAGCAGTTTTCCGACGGGGGGGCCCTACAATGAGCAGTTCTTC
TRBV7-2,NA,many,TRBJ2-7,CASSLRVHEQYF,TGTGCCAGCAGCTTAAGGGTCCACGAGCAGTACTTC
TRBV28,NA,many,TRBJ2-5,CASSTGPQEGQETQYF,TGTGCCAGCAGTACCGGGCCCCAAGAGGGACAAGAGACCCAGTACTTC
TRBV7-2,TRBD2,few,TRBJ2-2,CARSDAAGGPAGELFF,TGTGCCCGCAGCGATGCCGCGGGAGGGCCTGCCGGGGAGCTGTTTTTT
TRBV19,NA,NA,TRBJ2-7,CASSIASGHGILYEQYF,TGTGCCAGTAGTATCGCTTCGGGACACGGAATCCTCTACGAGCAGTACTTC
TRBV7-9,TRBD1,few,TRBJ2-1,CASSPPGTAYNEQFF,TGTGCCAGCAGCCCTCCGGGGACAGCTTACAATGAGCAGTTCTTC
TRBV7-2,NA,NA,TRBJ1-5,CASSLVVRVRKCQPQHF,TGCGCCAGCAGCTTAGTTGTAAGGGTGCGGAAGTGTCAGCCCCAGCATTTT
TRBV6-5,TRBD1,few,TRBJ1-1,CASSYSGTGEIYAEAFF,TGTGCCAGCAGTTACTCTGGGACAGGGGAGATTTACGCTGAAGCTTTCTTT
TRBV25-1,NA,NA,TRBJ1-2,CASKTRNYGYTF,TGTGCCAGCAAGACAAGGAACTATGGCTACACCTTC